Listed here are 20 T cell receptor beta chains from one sample, sequenced in a study of T cells in Graves' hyperthyroidism and ophthalmopathy. RNA transcripts provided the source from which TCR beta CDR3 regions were amplified. When the TCR CDR3 underwent first-round RT-PCR, the HTBI primer set was used. TCRdb reprocessed the multiplex PCR reads with MiXCR, giving one entry per CDR3 protein. The table lists approximately 300,000 distinct CDR3 sequences, about 15% of them singletons. Sequences were obtained from blood. The receptors come from a woman aged 55-75 years with Graves' ophthalmopathy.

The rearrangement uses TRBV20-1 and TRBJ2-1; 7 nucleotides match TRBD2. Germline-derived CDR1 and CDR2 are DFQATT and SNEGSKA (reference sequence). The CDR3 is made up of 17 amino acids. Germline trimming cut 0 bases from V and 12 bases from J; bases unmatched to any gene: 20. The CDR3 region has the DNA TGCAGTGCTAGAGACCCTAGCGGCCCCCTCGGTTTGGATGGGCAGTTCTTC. Translation: CSARDPSGPLGLDGQFF.

In this sample, this clonotype turned up many times. The chain uses TRBV6-1 and TRBJ2-1; D is possibly TRBD2 (5 bases). V lost 6 bases, J lost 0 bases, and 9 bases lay in between. This CDR3 contains 14 residues. Per the germline V gene, CDR1 is MNHNS and CDR2 is SASEGT. In nucleotides, the CDR3 is TGTGCCAGCAGGGACTGGAACTCCTACAATGAGCAGTTCTTC. Translation: CASRDWNSYNEQFF.

This clonotype has at least ten counts. The genes are TRBV3-1 and TRBJ1-1; D not certain. This CDR3 contains 13 residues. Trimming pared 8 bases from V and 0 bases from J, leaving 10 bases between. Per germline, CDR1 LGHDT and CDR2 YNNKEL (reference sequence). The chain's CDR3 is CASGSGMNTEAFF. CDR3 nucleotide sequence: TGTGCCAGCGGTTCGGGGATGAACACTGAAGCTTTCTTT.

This clonotype has only a few counts. This chain connects TRBV19 to TRBJ1-2; 7 bases match TRBD1. Germline V gene data show CDR1 as LNHDA and CDR2 as SQIVND (reference sequence). CDR3 length: 13 amino acids. V was clipped by 3 bases and J by 5 bases; unmatched bases: 3. The CDR3 protein is CASSISGGYGYTF. The CDR3 DNA sequence: TGTGCCAGTAGTATTTCAGGGGGGTATGGCTACACCTTC.

This clonotype was found many times. J is TRBJ2-3 and V is TRBV4-2, with unresolved D. The CDR3 has 13 residues. Germline-derived CDR1 and CDR2 are LGHNA and YNFKEQ. The V gene lost 0 bases and the J gene lost 3 bases, with 4 bases spanning the gap. In DNA, the CDR3 is TGTGCCAGCAGCCAAGAAAGGACAGATACGCAGTATTTT. Translation gives CASSQERTDTQYF.

This clonotype occurred many times. The gene calls are TRBV2 and TRBJ2-1; TRBD2 aligns across 12 bases. Germline V CDR1 and CDR2: SNHLY, FYNNEI. This CDR3 region has 15 residues. Losses at the gene ends were 6 bases for V and 9 bases for J; bases not matched to a gene: 9. CDR3 sequence: CASRETSGSPGEQFF. For the CDR3, the DNA is TGTGCCAGCAGGGAGACTAGCGGGAGTCCGGGTGAGCAGTTCTTC.

The chain joins TRBV3-1 to TRBJ2-5; weak D call: TRBD2 (6 bases). The CDR3 runs 16 residues. V lost 5 bases and J 5 bases, leaving 21 bases between the germline ends. Germline CDR1 reads LGHDT; CDR2 reads YNNKEL (reference sequence). CDR3 in amino acids: CASSYRGAGTGETQYF. CDR3 sequence (DNA): TGTGCCAGCAGCTACCGGGGAGCTGGGACTGGGGAGACCCAGTACTTC.

This clonotype has a count of ten or more. The CDR3 here is CASSQGQKNIQYF. CDR3 coding DNA: TGTGCCAGCAGCCAAGGACAGAAAAACATTCAGTACTTC. This chain joins TRBV7-3 and TRBJ2-4; tentative D call: TRBD1 (6 bases). Trimming took 5 bases from V and 4 from J, leaving 9 bases between them. Germline loops: CDR1 SGHTA, CDR2 FQGTGA. There are 13 residues in the CDR3.

There are many counts of this clonotype. The J gene is TRBJ2-1, the V gene TRBV18; D might be TRBD2 (6 bases). Trimming took 0 bases from V and 8 from J, leaving 11 bases between them. CDR1 is KGHSH and CDR2 is LQKENI in the germline V gene. The CDR3 sequence is 14 residues long. For the CDR3, the DNA is TGTGCCAGCTCACCACCGGGAGGCCCGGATGAGCAGTTCTTC. Amino acid sequence: CASSPPGGPDEQFF.

There are many counts of this clonotype. The chain joins TRBV7-2 to TRBJ2-2, with D maybe TRBD2 (5 bases). V lost 6 bases and J lost 2, with 13 bases in between. CDR1 SGHTA and CDR2 FQGNSA come from the germline V gene. The CDR3 spans 15 residues. The CDR3 bases are TGTGCCAGCAGAAACGGGGTTCAAAACACCGGGGAGCTGTTTTTT. This encodes CASRNGVQNTGELFF.

The chain is built from TRBV7-9 and TRBJ1-2, with 7 bases matching TRBD1. Trimming removed 5 bases from V and 6 bases from J; junction bases left unmatched: 9. The CDR3 is made up of 14 amino acids. The germline CDR1 and CDR2 sequences are SEHNR and FQNEAQ (reference sequence). The CDR3 nucleotides read TGTGCCAGCAGCACCCGGGACAGCGGCAATGGCTACACCTTC. It codes for CASSTRDSGNGYTF.

Concerning this clonotype: A much bigger clone sits one base away, suggesting this may be a read error. Given the absence of the conserved phenylalanine or tryptophan at the CDR3 end, a read error is likely. J is TRBJ1-2 and V is TRBV29-1; maybe TRBD1 (5 bases). The germline V gene has CDR1 SQVTM and CDR2 ANQGSEA. V was pared by 0 bases and J by 0 bases, with 11 bases between. This CDR3 has 15 amino acids. CDR3 amino acids: CSVEDRGGANYGYTL. DNA of the CDR3: TGCAGCGTTGAAGATCGGGGGGGAGCTAACTATGGCTACACCCTC.

This clonotype was detected only once. The chain is built from TRBV6-1 and TRBJ2-7, with TRBD2 matching over 8 bases. CDR3 length equals 13 residues. CDR1 is MNHNS and CDR2 is SASEGT in the germline V gene. Trimming removed 7 bases from V and 2 bases from J; junction bases left unmatched: 4. The CDR3 nucleotides are TGTGCCAGCATCGGCGGGAGGACCTACGAGCAGTACTTC. Protein: CASIGGRTYEQYF.

This clonotype has just a few counts. The V and J genes are TRBV12-3 or TRBV12-4 and TRBJ1-1, with D possibly matching TRBD1 (5 bases). The CDR3 has 12 amino acids. Trimming pared 4 bases from V and 5 bases from J, leaving 8 bases between. The CDR3 reads CASSSGWTEAFF. In DNA form, the CDR3 reads TGTGCCAGCAGTTCAGGGTGGACTGAAGCTTTCTTT.

The table lists this clonotype with many counts. The chain carries TRBV5-1 and TRBJ1-5; D not resolved. The CDR3 covers 13 residues. V shed 0 bases and J shed 7 bases, with 8 bases lying between them. CDR1 and CDR2 (germline): SGHRS, YFSETQ. CDR3 loop: CASSLGPRQPQHF. For the CDR3, the DNA is TGCGCCAGCAGCTTGGGGCCGCGGCAGCCCCAGCATTTT.

This clonotype was found many times. The chain carries TRBV28 and TRBJ2-1; 7 nucleotides align to TRBD2. V shed 5 bases and J 0 bases; nucleotides not matched to a gene: 7. CDR1 MDHEN and CDR2 SYDVKM come from the germline V gene. The CDR3 totals 16 residues. CDR3 in amino acids: CASSTLRGSSYNEQFF. In DNA form, the CDR3 reads TGTGCCAGCAGTACCTTGCGGGGGAGCTCCTACAATGAGCAGTTCTTC.

Written as DNA, the CDR3 is TGCAGTGCTAGAGATCCCGGGACAGGGTCCTACGAGCAGTACTTC. Its protein product is CSARDPGTGSYEQYF. The V call is TRBV20-1, the J call TRBJ2-7, with 9 bases that match TRBD1. This CDR3 spans 15 amino acids. With 0 bases clipped from V and 1 base from J, the junction kept 4 bases outside the gene matches. Germline V gives CDR1 DFQATT, CDR2 SNEGSKA (reference sequence).

This clonotype was seen only a few times. Given a much more abundant clone one base away, this may be a read error. The chain carries TRBV3-1 and TRBJ2-5; TRBD1 aligns across 7 bases. V lost 4 bases and J lost 8; bases outside the gene matches: 10. Germline loops: CDR1 LGHDT, CDR2 YNNKEL (reference sequence). CDR3 length equals 14 residues. CDR3 residues: CASSLRTGTATQYF. The CDR3 DNA sequence: TGTGCCAGCAGCCTCCGAACCGGGACAGCTACCCAGTACTTC.

This clonotype has ten or more counts. The chain uses TRBV7-9 and TRBJ1-2; 9 nucleotides agree with TRBD1. Germline lookup yields CDR1 SEHNR and CDR2 FQNEAQ (reference sequence). The ends lost 4 bases at V and 8 bases at J; junction bases unmatched: 2. There are 12 residues in the CDR3. CDR3 residues: CASSYTGGGYTF. The CDR3 region has the DNA TGTGCCAGCAGCTATACAGGGGGCGGCTACACCTTC.

In this sample, this clonotype turned up many times. The chain links TRBV7-2 to TRBJ1-2; tentative D call: TRBD1 (6 bases). V shed 5 bases and J shed 4 bases, with 11 bases lying between them. CDR1 SGHTA and CDR2 FQGNSA come from the germline V gene. This CDR3 contains 13 residues. The CDR3 region is CASSTDRSYGYTF. The CDR3, as DNA: TGTGCCAGCAGCACCGACAGGAGCTATGGCTACACCTTC.